This T cell receptor (beta chain) originates from a study of identical twins. Study-level results: The analysis was cross-sectional rather than longitudinal within donors. Abundant beta clonotypes from cord blood had fewer insertions, unlike memory repertoires, which showed none. Surplus twin overlap in beta out-of-frame sequences was less pronounced.

TCRdb re-called the 5' RACE reads with MiXCR, one entry per CDR3 protein. The sample consists of hundreds of thousands of distinct CDR3 sequences, around 8.8% of them appearing once. The CDR3 length is 17 residues. The V gene's germline CDR1 is LNHNV and CDR2 YYDKDF (reference sequence). The V gene lost 1 base and the J gene lost 0 bases, with 12 bases spanning the gap. Notes on this clonotype: The antigen is not known.

This sample also belongs to another study, concerning yellow fever vaccine responses in identical twins.

The sequence was obtained from a woman between 18 and 29 years old in good health. V is TRBV15 and J is TRBJ2-2; D might be TRBD1 (6 bases). What was sequenced was memory (CD45RO+) T cells sorted from blood. The CDR3 protein is CATSRVGQISNTGELFF. Written as DNA, the CDR3 is TGTGCCACCAGCAGAGTGGGACAAATATCGAACACCGGGGAGCTGTTTTTT.